This TCR beta chain is drawn from a study of T cells in Graves' hyperthyroidism and ophthalmopathy. Clinical symptoms, serum thyroxine, TRAb, thyroid ultrasound and orbital computed tomography established diagnosis. Researchers took RNA transcripts and amplified the TCR beta CDR3 regions from them. With the HTBI primer set, the TCR CDR3 went through a first round of RT-PCR. Each CDR3 protein is one row after TCRdb ran MiXCR on the multiplex PCR reads. The table lists some 500,000 distinct CDR3 sequences, 15% to 20% of them singletons. CDR1 is MDHEN, CDR2 SYDVKM, per germline. The CDR3 has 16 residues. J was trimmed by 1 base and V by 6 bases; bases with no gene match: 9.

Sequences were obtained from blood. V and J are TRBV28 and TRBJ1-3; 7 nucleotides line up with TRBD1. The sequence derives from a woman aged 30 to 39 with Graves' ophthalmopathy. CDR3 nucleotides: TGTGCCAGCAGCGTACTTTCGGGACAGTCTGGAAACACCATATATTTT. It is translated as CASSVLSGQSGNTIYF.